The 11 T cell receptor beta chains below come from one sample, sequenced in a study of cytomegalovirus exposure and HLA in healthy donors. Primers included in the PCR were 60 Vbeta and 13 Jbeta primers. Profiling relied on immunoSEQ multiplex PCR, and the TCRdb table lists in-frame clones only, not all of them. This sample yields over 75,000 clones, of which about 80% are seen a single time; roughly 7% belongs to the top ten. The sequenced material came from PBMCs. The receptors derive from a man aged 35 to 55 in good health and CMV-seropositive.

The gene calls are TRBV9 and TRBJ1-3, with 7 bases matching TRBD1. V shed 4 bases and J 3 bases; nucleotides not matched to a gene: 10. CDR3 length: 16 residues. Per the germline V gene, CDR1 is SGDLS and CDR2 is YYNGEE. This CDR3 is CASSQWSGTDGNTIYF. The CDR3 bases are TGTGCCAGCAGCCAGTGGTCCGGGACAGATGGAAACACCATATATTTT. Complete variable domain (other parts from reference TRBV9 and TRBJ1-3): DSGVTQTPKHLITATGQRVTLRCSPRSGDLSVYWYQQSLDQGLQFLIQYYNGEERAKGNILERFSAQQFPDLHSELNLSSLELGDSALYFCASSQWSGTDGNTIYFGEGSWLTVV.

This clone was found a few times. CDR3 nucleotides: TGTGCAAGTCGCTTGGGGGGCTCCTACGAGCAGTACTTC. Translated: CASRLGGSYEQYF. The chain is built from TRBV12-2 and TRBJ2-7; the table names TRBD2, a call not compared with the DNA. TRBV12-2 is shown as a pseudogene. This CDR3 region has 13 residues.

A word on this clone: The sample has other DNA sequences that encode this CDR3 too. V gene TRBV19 combines with J gene TRBJ2-7; D possibly corresponds to TRBD2 (6 bases). Per the germline V gene, CDR1 is LNHDA and CDR2 is SQIVND (reference sequence). Trimming removed 5 bases at V and 6 bases at J, with 11 bases between. The CDR3 loop spans 12 amino acids. CDR3 region: CASSRGAGEQYF. CDR3 DNA sequence: TGTGCCAGTAGTCGGGGAGCGGGCGAGCAGTACTTC. Complete variable domain (other parts from reference TRBV19 and TRBJ2-7): DGGITQSPKYLFRKEGQNVTLSCEQNLNHDAMYWYRQDPGQGLRLIYYSQIVNDFQKGDIAEGYSVSREKKESFPLTVTSAQKNPTAFYLCASSRGAGEQYFGPGTRLTVT.

The chain has TRBV5-5 and TRBJ1-1; D possibly corresponds to TRBD1 (6 bases). CDR1 SGHKS and CDR2 YYEKEE come from the germline V gene (reference sequence). The ends were cut back, 1 base at V and 5 bases at J, with 12 bases in the middle. The CDR3 runs to 14 residues. The CDR3 DNA sequence: TGTGCCAGCAGCTTGCAGGGAGGGGGTACTGAAGCTTTCTTT. Protein: CASSLQGGGTEAFF.

The chain joins TRBV5-6 to TRBJ2-5; 7 bases fit TRBD1. Gene TRBJ2-7 matches the end of the DNA better, so the J call may be wrong. CDR1 is SGHDT and CDR2 is YYEEEE in the germline V gene. This CDR3 comprises 14 residues. CDR3: CASSSRGQSYEQYF. The CDR3 DNA reads as TGTGCCAGCAGCTCGAGGGGACAGTCCTACGAGCAGTACTTC.

The chain employs TRBV4-1 and TRBJ2-3, with a tentative D call TRBD2 (6 bases). This CDR3 comprises 17 residues. Germline V gene data show CDR1 as MGHRA and CDR2 as YSYEKL. Deletions cut 0 bases from V and 4 bases from J, with 17 bases between. The DNA of the CDR3 is TGCGCCAGCAGCCAAGAAAAGGGAGGAGGCCTAGCAGATACGCAGTATTTT. It yields the protein CASSQEKGGGLADTQYF.

This clone came up a few times. The genes are TRBV4-1 and TRBJ2-7, with D possibly TRBD1 on 6 matching bases. Germline CDR1 MGHRA, CDR2 YSYEKL. V lost 2 bases, J lost 0 bases, and 23 bases lay in between. The CDR3 is 19 residues long. CDR3 nucleotide sequence: TGCGCCAGCAGCCAACCCGGGACAAAGAGGACCGATAGCTCCTACGAGCAGTACTTC. Translated, it gives CASSQPGTKRTDSSYEQYF.

This clone was found once. The V and J genes are TRBV7-9 and TRBJ1-4; D not resolved. The CDR3 consists of 15 residues. Per the germline V gene, CDR1 is SEHNR and CDR2 is FQNEAQ (reference sequence). With 0 bases removed from V and 6 bases from J, the gap between germline ends came to 11 bases. Written as DNA, the CDR3 is TGTGCCAGCAGCTTAGCGGCAAATGGTCATGAAAAACTGTTTTTT. Translating it yields CASSLAANGHEKLFF.

V is TRBV10-1 and J is TRBJ2-1, with 11 positions matching TRBD2. Per germline, CDR1 WNHNN and CDR2 SYGVQD (reference sequence). This CDR3 region has 17 residues. The J segment lost 2 bases and the V segment lost 2 bases, leaving 5 bases of the junction unmatched. The CDR3, as DNA: TGCGCCAGCAGTGAGGCTAGCGGGGGGTCGACCTACAATGAGCAGTTCTTC. This encodes CASSEASGGSTYNEQFF.

The chain carries TRBV11-2 and TRBJ2-6, with unresolved D. Deletions cut 0 bases from V and 3 bases from J, with 3 bases between. Germline values: CDR1 SGHAT, CDR2 FQNNGV. CDR3 length: 14 residues. DNA for the CDR3: TGTGCCAGCAGCTTAGATCTTGGGGCCAACGTCCTGACTTTC. Its protein product is CASSLDLGANVLTF.

The chain couples TRBV27 to TRBJ2-1; TRBD2 matches 8 bases. The junction had 16 bases not matched to a gene; V was cut back by 8 bases and J by 10 bases. CDR3 length: 15 amino acids. The germline V gene has CDR1 MNHEY and CDR2 SMNVEV (reference sequence). CDR3: CASELAGGGSREQFF. The CDR3 region has the DNA TGTGCCAGCGAGCTAGCGGGTGGGGGGAGTAGGGAGCAGTTCTTC.